This TCR beta chain comes out of a study of graft-versus-host responses after intestinal transplantation. Study-level background: Transplants given to recipients were multivisceral, liver-intestinal, or isolated intestinal. Anti-thymocyte globulin was used for induction in all recipients, who then took tacrolimus and steroids for approximately 3 years.

This CDR3 has 19 residues. The trim removed 1 base at V and 0 bases at J, leaving 8 bases unmatched. Germline CDR1 is PRHDT and CDR2 is FYEKMQ (reference sequence). Intraepithelial lymphocytes and lamina propria lymphocytes were released through processing of graft tissue. Assay: immunoSEQ multiplex PCR; the TCRdb copy retains only in-frame clones and omits some. The sample comprises almost 30,000 clones, 80% of which are singletons, and approximately 2.8% rests with the top ten. This sequence was found in a human patient who received an intestinal transplant, so some T cells may come from the graft donor. The material sequenced was ileum tissue, taken 98 days after intestinal transplantation. The chain carries TRBV13 and TRBJ2-1, with 11 nucleotides matching TRBD2. CDR3 protein: CASSLEVSGGASSYNEQFF. CDR3 nucleotide sequence: TGTGCCAGCAGCTTAGAGGTTAGCGGGGGGGCCAGCTCCTACAATGAGCAGTTCTTC.